This T cell receptor (beta chain) was sequenced for a study of OX40 agonist ivuxolimab in advanced cancers. Sequencing was performed with immunoSEQ multiplex PCR; in TCRdb, only in-frame clones are kept and a portion is missing. Here the sample spans around 34,000 clones, roughly four fifths being singletons. This sequence originates from an adult with an advanced solid tumor such as melanoma, head and neck, liver or kidney cancer. Source: CD4+ or CD8+ T cells sorted from blood, taken in a trial of the OX40 agonist ivuxolimab.

CDR3: CAWQGQGYNEQFF. The CDR3 nucleotides read TGTGCCTGGCAGGGACAGGGTTACAATGAGCAGTTCTTC. The chain links TRBV30 to TRBJ2-1, with TRBD1 identical over 9 bases. V lost 5 bases, J lost 4 bases, and 3 bases stayed unmatched. The CDR3 has 13 residues. Per germline, CDR1 GTSNPN and CDR2 SVGIG (reference sequence).